This T cell receptor beta chain was identified in a study of blood T cell repertoires in COVID-19. Trimming removed 6 bases from V and 3 bases from J, with 11 bases in between. CDR1 is MNHEY, CDR2 SVGAGI, per germline. The CDR3 has 13 amino acids. This table comes from immunoSEQ multiplex PCR, and its TCRdb copy is limited to in-frame clones, with some not included. Of about 480,000 clones in the sample, 70% to 90% were seen once. V gene TRBV6-5 combines with J gene TRBJ2-5; perhaps TRBD1 as D (6 bases). The sequence was obtained from a woman aged 45-65 years with COVID-19, enrolled during active disease. Sequencing was done on a sample of peripheral blood. CDR3 residues: CASRQQGEETQYF. CDR3 in DNA: TGTGCCAGCAGGCAACAGGGAGAAGAGACCCAGTACTTC.